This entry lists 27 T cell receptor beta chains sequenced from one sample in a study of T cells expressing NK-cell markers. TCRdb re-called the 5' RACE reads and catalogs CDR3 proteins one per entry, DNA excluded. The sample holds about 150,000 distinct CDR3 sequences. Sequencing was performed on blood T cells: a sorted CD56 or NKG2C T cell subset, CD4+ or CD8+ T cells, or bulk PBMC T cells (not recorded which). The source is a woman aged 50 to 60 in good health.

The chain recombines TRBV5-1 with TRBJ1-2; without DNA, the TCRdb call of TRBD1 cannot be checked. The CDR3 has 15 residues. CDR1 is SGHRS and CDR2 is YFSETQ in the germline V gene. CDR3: CASSEGTGTYYGYTF.

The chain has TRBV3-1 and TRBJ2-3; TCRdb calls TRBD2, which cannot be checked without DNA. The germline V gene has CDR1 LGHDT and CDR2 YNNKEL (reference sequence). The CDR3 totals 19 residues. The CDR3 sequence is CASSQDRGGGPSSTDTQYF.

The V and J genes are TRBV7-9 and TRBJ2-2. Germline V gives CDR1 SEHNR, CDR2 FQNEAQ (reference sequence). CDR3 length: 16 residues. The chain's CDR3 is CASSTRSEGNTGELFF.

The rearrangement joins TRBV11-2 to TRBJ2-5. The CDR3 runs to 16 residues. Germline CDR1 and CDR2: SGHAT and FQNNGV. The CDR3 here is CASSLESSGNQETQYF.

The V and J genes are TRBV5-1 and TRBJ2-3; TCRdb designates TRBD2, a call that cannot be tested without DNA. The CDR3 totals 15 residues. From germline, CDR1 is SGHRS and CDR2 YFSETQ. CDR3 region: CASSLSQGGTDTQYF.

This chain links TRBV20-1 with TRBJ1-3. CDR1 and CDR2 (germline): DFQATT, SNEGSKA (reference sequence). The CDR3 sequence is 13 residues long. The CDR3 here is CSASVVMENTIYF.

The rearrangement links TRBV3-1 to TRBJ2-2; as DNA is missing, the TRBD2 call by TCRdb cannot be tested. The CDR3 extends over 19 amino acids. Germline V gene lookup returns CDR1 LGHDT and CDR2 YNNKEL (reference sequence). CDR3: CASSQVLDFGGLNTGELFF.

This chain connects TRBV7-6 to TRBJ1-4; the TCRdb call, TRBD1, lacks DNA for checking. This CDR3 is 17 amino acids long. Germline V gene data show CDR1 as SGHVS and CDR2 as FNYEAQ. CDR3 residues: CASSSPGQGAPYEKLFF.

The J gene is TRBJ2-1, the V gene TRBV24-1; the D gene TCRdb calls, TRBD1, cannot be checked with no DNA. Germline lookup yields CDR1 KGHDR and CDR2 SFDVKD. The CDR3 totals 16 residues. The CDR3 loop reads CATSPSGTGTSNEQFF.

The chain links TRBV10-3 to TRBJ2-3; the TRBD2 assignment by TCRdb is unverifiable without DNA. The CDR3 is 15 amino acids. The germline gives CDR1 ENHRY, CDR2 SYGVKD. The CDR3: CAIDSGSLILDTQYF.

The CDR3: CASSFGTGGLTEAFF. The chain couples TRBV5-6 to TRBJ1-1; TCRdb's D call, TRBD1, is unchecked because there is no DNA. Germline values: CDR1 SGHDT, CDR2 YYEEEE. This CDR3 contains 15 residues.

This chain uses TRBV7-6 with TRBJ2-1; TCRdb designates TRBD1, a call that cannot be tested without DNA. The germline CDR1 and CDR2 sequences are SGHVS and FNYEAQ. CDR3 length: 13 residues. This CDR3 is CASSPVRGGEQFF.

Here the CDR3 reads CASSKPRTGRGETQYF. The gene calls are TRBV21-1 and TRBJ2-5; TCRdb's D call, TRBD1, is unchecked because there is no DNA. TRBV21-1 constitutes a pseudogene. CDR3 length: 16 amino acids.

The CDR3 protein is CASSARGADTEAFF. The chain carries TRBV4-1 and TRBJ1-1; as DNA is missing, the TRBD1 call by TCRdb cannot be tested. This CDR3 region has 14 residues. Germline loops: CDR1 MGHRA, CDR2 YSYEKL.

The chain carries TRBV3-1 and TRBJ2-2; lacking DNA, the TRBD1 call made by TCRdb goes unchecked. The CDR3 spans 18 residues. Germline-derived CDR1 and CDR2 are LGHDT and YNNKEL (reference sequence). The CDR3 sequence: CASSQETVVPSDDGELFF.

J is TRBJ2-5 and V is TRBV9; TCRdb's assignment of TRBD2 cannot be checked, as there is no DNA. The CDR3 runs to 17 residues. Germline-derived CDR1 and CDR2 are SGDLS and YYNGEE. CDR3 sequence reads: CASSVGVLAGGEETQYF.

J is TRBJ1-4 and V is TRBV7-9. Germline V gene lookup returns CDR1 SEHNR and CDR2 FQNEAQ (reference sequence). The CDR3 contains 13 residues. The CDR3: CASSPRPLEKLFF.

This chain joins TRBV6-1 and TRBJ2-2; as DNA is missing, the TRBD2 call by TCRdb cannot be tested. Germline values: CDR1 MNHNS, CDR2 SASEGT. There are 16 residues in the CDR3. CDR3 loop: CASSEPSEPNTGELFF.

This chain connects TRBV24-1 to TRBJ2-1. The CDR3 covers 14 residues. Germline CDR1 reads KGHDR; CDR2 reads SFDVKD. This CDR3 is CATSETDQVNEQFF.

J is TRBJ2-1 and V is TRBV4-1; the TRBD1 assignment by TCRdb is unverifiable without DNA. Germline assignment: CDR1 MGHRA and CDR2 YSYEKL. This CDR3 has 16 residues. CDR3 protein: CASSQHTGQAYNEQFF.

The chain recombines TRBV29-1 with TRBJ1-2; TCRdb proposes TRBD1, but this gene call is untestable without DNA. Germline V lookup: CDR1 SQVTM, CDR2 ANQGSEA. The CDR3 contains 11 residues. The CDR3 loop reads CSVGQDYGYTF.

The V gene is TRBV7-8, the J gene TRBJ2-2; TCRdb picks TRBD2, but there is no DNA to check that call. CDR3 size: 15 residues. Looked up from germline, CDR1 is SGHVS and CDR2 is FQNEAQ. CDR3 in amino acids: CASSGRDSLNGELFF. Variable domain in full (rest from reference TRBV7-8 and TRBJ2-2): GAGVSQSPRYKVAKRGQDVALRCDPISGHVSLFWYQQALGQGPEFLTYFQNEAQLDKSGLPSDRFFAERPEGSVSTLKIQRTQQEDSAVYLCASSGRDSLNGELFFGEGSRLTVL.

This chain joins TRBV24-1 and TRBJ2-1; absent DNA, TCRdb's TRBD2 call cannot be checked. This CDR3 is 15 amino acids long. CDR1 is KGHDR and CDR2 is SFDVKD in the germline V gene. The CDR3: CATSDLRIAGEEQFF.

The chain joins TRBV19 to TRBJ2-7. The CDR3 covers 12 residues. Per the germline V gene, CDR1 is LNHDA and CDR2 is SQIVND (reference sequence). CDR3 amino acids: CASSMYDREQYF.

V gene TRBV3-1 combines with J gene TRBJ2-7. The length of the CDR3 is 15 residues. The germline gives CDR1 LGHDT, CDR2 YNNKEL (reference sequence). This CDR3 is CASSPGPQRSYEQYF.

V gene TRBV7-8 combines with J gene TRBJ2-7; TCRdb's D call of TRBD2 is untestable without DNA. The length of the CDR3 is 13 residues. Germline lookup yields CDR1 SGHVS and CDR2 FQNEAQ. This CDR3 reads CASSLLGGDEQYF. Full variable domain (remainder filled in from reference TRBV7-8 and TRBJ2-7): GAGVSQSPRYKVAKRGQDVALRCDPISGHVSLFWYQQALGQGPEFLTYFQNEAQLDKSGLPSDRFFAERPEGSVSTLKIQRTQQEDSAVYLCASSLLGGDEQYFGPGTRLTVT.

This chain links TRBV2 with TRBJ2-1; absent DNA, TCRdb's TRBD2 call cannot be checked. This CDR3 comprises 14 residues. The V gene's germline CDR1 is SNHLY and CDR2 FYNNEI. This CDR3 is CASRQTSGKNEQFF.